Listed here are 8 T cell receptor beta chains from one sample, sequenced in a study of CD8 T cells in ankylosing spondylitis (dated by TCRdb to the late 2010s). The library was built by means of 5' RACE. Sequencing was performed on an Illumina HiSeq 2500. The raw public reads went through TCRdb reprocessing: fastp at Q25, MiXCR clone calling, in-frame beta chains kept. Every distinct CDR3 protein forms one entry, paired with its most common genes and DNA. The sample data list 250,000 or so distinct CDR3 sequences, and 15% to 20% of these were observed just once. The ten largest clones capture approximately 33% of the sample. The source material was blood, either unsorted or a sorted T cell fraction (not recorded which). These receptor sequences come from a male donor with ankylosing spondylitis or in good health (not recorded which).

This clonotype was seen more than once but under ten times. The genes are TRBV20-1 and TRBJ1-5; D unclear. Germline CDR1 is DFQATT and CDR2 is SNEGSKA (reference sequence). The CDR3 consists of 14 residues. V was cut by 2 bases and J by 2 bases, with 10 bases left in between. This chain's CDR3 is CSARQREGNQPQHF. DNA of the CDR3: TGCAGTGCTAGACAAAGAGAAGGCAATCAGCCCCAGCATTTT.

The V call is TRBV5-1, the J call TRBJ2-7; 9 positions agree with TRBD2. Trimming removed 4 bases from V and 6 bases from J; junction bases left unmatched: 14. The CDR3 is made up of 16 amino acids. Germline V gene sequence: CDR1 SGHRS, CDR2 YFSETQ. CDR3 protein: CASSPYGASGISEQYF. CDR3 DNA: TGCGCCAGCAGCCCATATGGGGCTAGCGGGATAAGCGAGCAGTACTTC.

This clonotype has a handful of counts. The rearrangement uses TRBV29-1 and TRBJ2-7; TRBD1 matches 9 bases. V shed 4 bases, J shed 2 bases, and the junction held 9 bases outside the gene matches. The CDR3 is 15 amino acids. Germline V gene lookup returns CDR1 SQVTM and CDR2 ANQGSEA. The CDR3 DNA is TGCAGCGTTGCCCAACCCGGGACAGGGCCCTACGAGCAGTACTTC. Its protein is CSVAQPGTGPYEQYF.

The V gene is TRBV7-3, the J gene TRBJ2-1; maybe TRBD1 (6 bases). Germline loops: CDR1 SGHTA, CDR2 FQGTGA. V dropped 5 bases and J dropped 8 bases, with 19 bases sitting between them. The CDR3 consists of 15 residues. In nucleotides, the CDR3 is TGTGCCAGCAGCCTCCTAGGGGGAGAGGGGTATGAGCAGTTCTTC. It translates to CASSLLGGEGYEQFF.

The sample holds many counts of this clonotype. CDR3 DNA: TGCAGTGCACCTGGACAGGCCGGTATCTCCTACGAGCAGTACTTC. This gives the protein CSAPGQAGISYEQYF. This rearrangement joins TRBV20-1 to TRBJ2-7; 7 bases match TRBD1. The germline gives CDR1 DFQATT, CDR2 SNEGSKA (reference sequence). The CDR3 is made up of 15 amino acids. Germline trimming cut 6 bases from V and 0 bases from J; bases unmatched to any gene: 11.

The chain has TRBV20-1 and TRBJ2-3; a weak D match, TRBD2 (5 bases). Deletions cut 0 bases from V and 0 bases from J, with 10 bases between. CDR1 and CDR2 (germline): DFQATT, SNEGSKA (reference sequence). The CDR3 runs 15 residues. The CDR3 loop is CSARDFWESTDTQYF. The CDR3 DNA is TGCAGTGCTAGAGATTTTTGGGAGAGCACAGATACGCAGTATTTT.

This clonotype was recorded a few times. The V and J genes are TRBV25-1 and TRBJ2-5; no definite D call. CDR3 length equals 14 residues. The germline V and J ends were trimmed by 1 base and 3 bases, with 9 bases remaining between them. Germline lookup yields CDR1 MGHDK and CDR2 SYGVNS. CDR3 residues: CASSELETKETQYF. In DNA form, the CDR3 reads TGTGCCAGCAGTGAATTGGAGACAAAAGAGACCCAGTACTTC.

This clonotype was detected ten times or more. V and J are TRBV29-1 and TRBJ2-1; D is unresolved. The germline V and J ends were trimmed by 4 bases and 8 bases, with 12 bases remaining between them. Germline CDR1 reads SQVTM; CDR2 reads ANQGSEA. This CDR3 region has 12 residues. In DNA, the CDR3 is TGCAGCGTTGTCGGCCGTTGGGATGAGCAGTTCTTC. This gives the protein CSVVGRWDEQFF.